This TCR beta chain was identified in a study of cytomegalovirus exposure and HLA in healthy donors. This PCR relied on a set of 60 Vbeta primers and 13 Jbeta primers. Using immunoSEQ multiplex PCR, the repertoire was profiled, and TCRdb retains in-frame clones only, with some absent. The sample has 150,000 to 200,000 clones; about 76% are singletons. CDR1 is SNHLY, CDR2 FYNNEI, per germline. The CDR3 covers 13 residues. Trimming took off 3 bases at V and 4 bases at J, with 10 bases between the two ends. The source is a male donor in good health and CMV-seropositive. The chain carries TRBV2 and TRBJ2-7; tentatively, D is TRBD1 (6 bases). The sequencing sample was made of PBMCs. The CDR3 DNA reads as TGTGCCAGCAGTGATAGGACAGAGTACGAGCAGTACTTC. Translated, it gives CASSDRTEYEQYF.